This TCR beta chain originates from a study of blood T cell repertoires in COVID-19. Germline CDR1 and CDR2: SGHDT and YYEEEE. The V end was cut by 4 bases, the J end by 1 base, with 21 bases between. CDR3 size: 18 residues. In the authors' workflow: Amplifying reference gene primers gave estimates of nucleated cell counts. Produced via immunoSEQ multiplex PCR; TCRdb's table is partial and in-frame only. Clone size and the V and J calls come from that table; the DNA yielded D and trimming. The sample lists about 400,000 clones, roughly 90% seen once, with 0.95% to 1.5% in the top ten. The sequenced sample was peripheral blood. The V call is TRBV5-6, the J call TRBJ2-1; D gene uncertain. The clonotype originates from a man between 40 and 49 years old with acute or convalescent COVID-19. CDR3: CASSPTLRSRRSYNEQFF. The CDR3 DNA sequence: TGTGCCAGCAGCCCAACTCTGCGGAGTCGAAGGTCCTACAATGAGCAGTTCTTC.